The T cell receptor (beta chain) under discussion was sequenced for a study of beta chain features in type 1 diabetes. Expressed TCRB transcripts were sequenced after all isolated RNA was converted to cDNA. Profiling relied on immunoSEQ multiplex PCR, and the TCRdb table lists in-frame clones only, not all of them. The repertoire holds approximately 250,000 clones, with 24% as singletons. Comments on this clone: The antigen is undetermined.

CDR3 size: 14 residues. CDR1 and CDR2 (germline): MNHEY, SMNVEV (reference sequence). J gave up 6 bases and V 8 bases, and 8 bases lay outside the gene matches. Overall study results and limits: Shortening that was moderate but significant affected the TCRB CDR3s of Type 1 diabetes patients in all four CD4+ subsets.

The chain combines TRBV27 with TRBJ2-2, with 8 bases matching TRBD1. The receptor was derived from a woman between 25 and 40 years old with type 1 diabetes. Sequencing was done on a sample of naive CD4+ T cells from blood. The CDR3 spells CASVDRAGPGELFF. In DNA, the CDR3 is TGTGCCAGCGTGGACAGGGCCGGCCCCGGGGAGCTGTTTTTT.